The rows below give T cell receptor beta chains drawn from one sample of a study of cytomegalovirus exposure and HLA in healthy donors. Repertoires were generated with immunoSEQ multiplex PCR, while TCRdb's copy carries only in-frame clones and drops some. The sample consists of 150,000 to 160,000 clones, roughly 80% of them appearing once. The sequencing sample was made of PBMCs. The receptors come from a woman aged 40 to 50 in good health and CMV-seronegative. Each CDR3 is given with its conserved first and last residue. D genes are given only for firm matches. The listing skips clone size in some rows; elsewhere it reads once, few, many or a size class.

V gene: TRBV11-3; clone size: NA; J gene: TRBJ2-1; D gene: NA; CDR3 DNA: TGTGCCAGCAGCTTAGACCTAACCAACAATGAGCAGTTCTTC; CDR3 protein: CASSLDLTNNEQFF
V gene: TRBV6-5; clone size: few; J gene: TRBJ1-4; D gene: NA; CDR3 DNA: TGTGCCAGCAGTTACGAACCAGGGGAGGGAGAAAAACTGTTTTTT; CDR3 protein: CASSYEPGEGEKLFF
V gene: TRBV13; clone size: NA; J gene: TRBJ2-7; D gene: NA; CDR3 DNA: TGTGCCAGCAGCAAGGACAGATTCTACGAGCAGTACTTC; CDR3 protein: CASSKDRFYEQYF
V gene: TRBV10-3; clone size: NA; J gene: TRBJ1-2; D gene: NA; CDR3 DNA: TGTGCCATCAGTGAGTCAACCAGGCCCCACTATGGCTACACCTTC; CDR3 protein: CAISESTRPHYGYTF
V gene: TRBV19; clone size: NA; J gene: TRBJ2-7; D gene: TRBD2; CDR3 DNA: TGTGCCAGTTCCGGGGCTCCAAGAGCGGGGCCTACCTACGAGCAGTACTTC; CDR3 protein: CASSGAPRAGPTYEQYF
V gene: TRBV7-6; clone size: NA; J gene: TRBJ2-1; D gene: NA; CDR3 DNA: TGTGCCAGCAGCTCCGGGGCCTACAATGAGCAGTTCTTC; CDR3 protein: CASSSGAYNEQFF
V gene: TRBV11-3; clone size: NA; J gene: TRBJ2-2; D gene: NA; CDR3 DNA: TGTGCCAGCAGCTTCCGGGGGGCTGACACCGGGGAGCTGTTTTTT; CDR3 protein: CASSFRGADTGELFF
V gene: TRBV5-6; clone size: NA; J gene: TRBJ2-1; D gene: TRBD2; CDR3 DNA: TGTGCCAGCAGCTCTGGACTAGCGGACTCCTACAATGAGCAGTTCTTC; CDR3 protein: CASSSGLADSYNEQFF
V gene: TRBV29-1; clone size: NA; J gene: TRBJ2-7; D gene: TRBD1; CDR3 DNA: TGCAGCGTTCGGACAGGGGAGTCCTACGAGCAGTACTTC; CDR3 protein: CSVRTGESYEQYF
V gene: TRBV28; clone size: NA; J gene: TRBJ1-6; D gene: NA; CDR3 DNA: TGTGCCAGCAGTGCGGGACTCCTAGGTTCACCCCTCCACTTT; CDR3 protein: CASSAGLLGSPLHF
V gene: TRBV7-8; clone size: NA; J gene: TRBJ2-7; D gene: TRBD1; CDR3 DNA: TGTGCCAGCAGCTCGACCGGACAGGGGCGCTCCTACGAGCAGTACTTC; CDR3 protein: CASSSTGQGRSYEQYF
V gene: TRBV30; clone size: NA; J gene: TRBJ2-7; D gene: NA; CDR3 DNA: TGTGCCTGGAGCGGCGGCACCTACGAGCAGTACTTC; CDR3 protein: CAWSGGTYEQYF
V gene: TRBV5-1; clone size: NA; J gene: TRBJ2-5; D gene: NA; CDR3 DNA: TGCGCCTACCCCCCGGGCTCGGGGGAGACCCAGTACTTC; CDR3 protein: CAYPPGSGETQYF
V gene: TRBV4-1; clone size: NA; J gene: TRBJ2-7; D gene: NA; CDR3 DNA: TGCGCCAGCAGCCAAGATCGGGAAGCAACCGAGCAGTACTTC; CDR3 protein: CASSQDREATEQYF
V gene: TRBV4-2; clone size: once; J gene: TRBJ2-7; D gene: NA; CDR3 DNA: TGTGCCAGCAGCCAAGCGGAGAAAGTTGGGAGCTCCTACGAGCAGTACTTC; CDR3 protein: CASSQAEKVGSSYEQYF
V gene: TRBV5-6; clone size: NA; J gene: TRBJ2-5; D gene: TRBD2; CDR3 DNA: TGTGCCAGCAGCTTGTTGCGGGAGGGCCAAAAGACCCAGTACTTC; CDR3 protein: CASSLLREGQKTQYF
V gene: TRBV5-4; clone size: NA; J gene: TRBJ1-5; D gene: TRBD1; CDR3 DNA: TGTGCCAGCAGCACGTCCGGGACAGATCAGCCCCAGCATTTT; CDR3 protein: CASSTSGTDQPQHF
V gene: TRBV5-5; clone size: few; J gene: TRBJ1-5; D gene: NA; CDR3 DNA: TGTGCCAGCAGCTTGGGGGCCCATCAGCCCCAGCATTTT; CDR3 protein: CASSLGAHQPQHF
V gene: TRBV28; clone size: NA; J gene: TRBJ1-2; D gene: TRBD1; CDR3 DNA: TGTGCCAGCACACCGGGACAGATATTCTATGGCTACACCTTC; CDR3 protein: CASTPGQIFYGYTF
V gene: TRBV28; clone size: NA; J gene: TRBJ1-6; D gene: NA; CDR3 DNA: TGTGCCAGCAGTTTTGGGGGGTTGGGTTCACCCCTCCACTTT; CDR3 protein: CASSFGGLGSPLHF
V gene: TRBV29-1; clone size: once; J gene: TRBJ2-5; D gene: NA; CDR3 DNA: TGCAGCGTTGGGGACTTAACCCTGACCCAGTACTTC; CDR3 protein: CSVGDLTLTQYF
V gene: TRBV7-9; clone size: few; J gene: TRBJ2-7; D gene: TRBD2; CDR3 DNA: TGTGCCAGCAGCTTTAGCGGGAGGGCGAACGAGCAGTACTTC; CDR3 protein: CASSFSGRANEQYF
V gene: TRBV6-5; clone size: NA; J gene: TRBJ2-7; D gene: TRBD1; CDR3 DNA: TGTGCCAGCAGTTCTGGACAGGGGGGCTCCTACGAGCAGTACTTC; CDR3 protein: CASSSGQGGSYEQYF
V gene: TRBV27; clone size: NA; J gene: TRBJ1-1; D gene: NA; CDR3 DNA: TGTGCCAGCAGTTTAGAGGCTGGCAGGGCTGAAGCTTTCTTT; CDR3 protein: CASSLEAGRAEAFF
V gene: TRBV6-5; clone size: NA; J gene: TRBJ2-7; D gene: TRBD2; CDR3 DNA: TGTGCCAGCAGTTACTCGAGCGTTCCTAGCGGCTACGAGCAGTACTTC; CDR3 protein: CASSYSSVPSGYEQYF
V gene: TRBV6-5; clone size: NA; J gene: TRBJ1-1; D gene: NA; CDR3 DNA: TGTGCCAGCAGTGGGTCAGTGGAGAGGACTGAAGCTTTCTTT; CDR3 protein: CASSGSVERTEAFF
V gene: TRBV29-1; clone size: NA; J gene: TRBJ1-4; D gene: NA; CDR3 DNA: TGCAGCGTTGTTCGCGGGATCGAACTGTTTTTT; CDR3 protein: CSVVRGIELFF
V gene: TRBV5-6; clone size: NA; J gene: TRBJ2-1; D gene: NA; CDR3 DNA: TGTGCCAGCAGCCGTAATAGCGTAGACTCCTACAATGAGCAGTTCTTC; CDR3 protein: CASSRNSVDSYNEQFF
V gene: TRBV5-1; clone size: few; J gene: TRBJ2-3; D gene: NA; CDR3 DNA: TGCGCCAGCAGCTTACTAGCTGACCGCACAGATACGCAGTATTTT; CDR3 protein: CASSLLADRTDTQYF
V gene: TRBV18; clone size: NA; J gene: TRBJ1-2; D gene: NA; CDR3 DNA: TGTGCCAGCTCACACCAGGATAACTATGGCTACACCTTC; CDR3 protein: CASSHQDNYGYTF
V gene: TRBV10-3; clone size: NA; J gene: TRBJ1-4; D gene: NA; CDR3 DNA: TGTGCCATCAAGTCCGCGGATAGAGAAAAACTGTTTTTT; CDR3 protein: CAIKSADREKLFF
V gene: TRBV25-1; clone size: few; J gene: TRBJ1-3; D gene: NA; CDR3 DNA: TGTGCCAGCAGTGAAACAAGTACAGGAAACACCATATATTTT; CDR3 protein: CASSETSTGNTIYF
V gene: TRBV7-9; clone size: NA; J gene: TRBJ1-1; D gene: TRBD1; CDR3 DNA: TGTGCCAGCAGCCGACGACTGGACAGGGAAAACACTGAAGCTTTCTTT; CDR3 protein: CASSRRLDRENTEAFF
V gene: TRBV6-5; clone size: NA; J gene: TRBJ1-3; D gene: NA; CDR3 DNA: TGTGCCAGCAGTTACTCGAAGCTTCCGTCTGGAAACACCATATATTTT; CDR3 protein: CASSYSKLPSGNTIYF
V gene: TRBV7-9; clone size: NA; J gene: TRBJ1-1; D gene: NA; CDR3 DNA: TGTGCCAGCAGCTTCTATTACACTGAAGCTTTCTTT; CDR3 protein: CASSFYYTEAFF
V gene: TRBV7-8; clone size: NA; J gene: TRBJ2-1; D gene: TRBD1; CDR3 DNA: TGTGCCAGCAGCTTCGTAACCCGGGACAGTGAGCAGTTCTTC; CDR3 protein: CASSFVTRDSEQFF
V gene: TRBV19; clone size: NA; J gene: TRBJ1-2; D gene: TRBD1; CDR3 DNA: TGTGCCAGTAGTGCGAACAGGGGTGGTGGCTACACCTTC; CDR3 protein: CASSANRGGGYTF
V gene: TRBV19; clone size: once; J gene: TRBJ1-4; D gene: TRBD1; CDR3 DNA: TGTGCCAGTAGTACAGGGGGGACAGCGGATGAAAAACTGTTTTTT; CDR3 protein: CASSTGGTADEKLFF
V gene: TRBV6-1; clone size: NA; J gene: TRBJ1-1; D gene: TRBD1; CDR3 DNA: TGTGCCAGCAGCAGGACAGGGGTGAACACTGAAGCTTTCTTT; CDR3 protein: CASSRTGVNTEAFF
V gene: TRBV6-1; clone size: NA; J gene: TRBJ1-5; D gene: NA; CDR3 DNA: TGTGCCGTCAACAGGGAGAGCAATCAGCCCCAGCATTTT; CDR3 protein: CAVNRESNQPQHF
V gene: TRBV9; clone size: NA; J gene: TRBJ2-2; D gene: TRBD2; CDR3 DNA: TGTGCCAGCAGCGTAGCGGGGCTAGCGGGAGTCCGGACCGGGGAGCTGTTTTTT; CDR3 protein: CASSVAGLAGVRTGELFF
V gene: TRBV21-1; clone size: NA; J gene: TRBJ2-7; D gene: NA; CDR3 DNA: TGTGCCAGCAGCGCGCAGGGGGCTTTGAGTAGGCACGAGCAGTACTTC; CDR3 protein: CASSAQGALSRHEQYF
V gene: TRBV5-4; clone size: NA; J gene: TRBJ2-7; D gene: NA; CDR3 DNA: TGTGCCAGCAGGGGAGGGGGAGGGCCCCCCTCCTACGAGCAGTACTTC; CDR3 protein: CASRGGGGPPSYEQYF
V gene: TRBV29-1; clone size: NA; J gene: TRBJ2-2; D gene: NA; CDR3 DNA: TGCAGCGTTGGGAGAGGTGCGACGGACACCGGGGAGCTGTTTTTT; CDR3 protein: CSVGRGATDTGELFF
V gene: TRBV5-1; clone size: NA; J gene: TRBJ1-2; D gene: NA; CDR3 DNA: TGCGCCAGCAGAGTAGAGGGTATTTCTGATGGCTACACCTTC; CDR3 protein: CASRVEGISDGYTF
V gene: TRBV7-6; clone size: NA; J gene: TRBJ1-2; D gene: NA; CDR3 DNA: TGTGCCAGCAGCCTCGGGGGGACGGTAAACTATGGCTACACCTTC; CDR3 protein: CASSLGGTVNYGYTF
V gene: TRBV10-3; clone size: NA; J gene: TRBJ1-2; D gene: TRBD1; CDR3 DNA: TGTGCCATCATGGGACAGGGGGTGAAATATGGCTACACCTTC; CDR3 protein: CAIMGQGVKYGYTF
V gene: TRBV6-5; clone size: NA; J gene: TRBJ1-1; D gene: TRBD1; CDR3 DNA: TGTGCCAGCAGGGACAGGTTATCTAACACTGAAGCTTTCTTT; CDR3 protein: CASRDRLSNTEAFF
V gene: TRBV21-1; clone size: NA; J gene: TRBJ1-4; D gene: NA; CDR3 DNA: TGTGCCAGCACCCCAAGCGGGACAGGGGAAGAAAAACTGTTTTTT; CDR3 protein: CASTPSGTGEEKLFF
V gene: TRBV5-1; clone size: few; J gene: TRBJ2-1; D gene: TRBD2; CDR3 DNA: TGCGCCAGCAGCCCTTCCGCTAGCGGGAGACCCAATGAGCAGTTCTTC; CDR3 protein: CASSPSASGRPNEQFF
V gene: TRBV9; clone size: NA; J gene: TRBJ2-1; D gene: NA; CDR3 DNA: TGTGCCAGCAGCGTAGTAGCTAAAAACAATGAGCAGTTCTTC; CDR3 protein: CASSVVAKNNEQFF
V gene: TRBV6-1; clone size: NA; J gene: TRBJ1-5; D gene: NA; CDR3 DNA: TGTGCCAGCAGTGAGAATTCGTCCCTCAGGCCCCAGCATTTT; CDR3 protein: CASSENSSLRPQHF
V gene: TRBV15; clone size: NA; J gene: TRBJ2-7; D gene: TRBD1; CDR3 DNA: TGTGCCACCAGCCGGACAGGGTCGTACGGCGAGCAGTACTTC; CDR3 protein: CATSRTGSYGEQYF
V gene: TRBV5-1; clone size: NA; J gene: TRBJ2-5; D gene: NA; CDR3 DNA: TGCGCCAGCAGCTTCGGGTTAGAGACCCAGTACTTC; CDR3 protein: CASSFGLETQYF
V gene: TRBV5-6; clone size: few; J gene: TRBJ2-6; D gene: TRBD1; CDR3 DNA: TGTGCCAGCAGCTTCCGGGACAGGGTATCCGGGGCCAACGTCCTGACTTTC; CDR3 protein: CASSFRDRVSGANVLTF
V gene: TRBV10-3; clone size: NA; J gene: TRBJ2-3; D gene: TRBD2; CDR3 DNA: TGTGCCATCAGGCTCTCGGGGGGTTGGAGCACAGATACGCAGTATTTT; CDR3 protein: CAIRLSGGWSTDTQYF
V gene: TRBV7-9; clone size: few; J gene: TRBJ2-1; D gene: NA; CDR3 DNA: TGTGCCAGCACCCCCTTTGGGCAGGGGGGCATCAGTGAGCAGTTCTTC; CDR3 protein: CASTPFGQGGISEQFF
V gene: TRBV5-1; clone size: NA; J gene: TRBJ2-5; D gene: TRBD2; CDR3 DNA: TGCGCCAGCAGCTTGGATCCCCTCGGGGGGGTGTTAGAGACCCAGTACTTC; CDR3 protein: CASSLDPLGGVLETQYF
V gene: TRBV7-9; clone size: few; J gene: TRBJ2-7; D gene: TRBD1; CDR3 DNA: TGTGCCAGCAGCAAACGACAGGGGGCAGAGCCCTACGAGCAGTACTTC; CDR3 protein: CASSKRQGAEPYEQYF